Following are 14 T cell receptor beta chains from one sample sequenced in a study of T cells after somatic rescue of genetic block. Sequencing was performed with immunoSEQ multiplex PCR; in TCRdb, only in-frame clones are kept and a portion is missing. The sample comprises more than 13,000 clones, roughly three quarters of which are singletons, and 27% rests with the top ten. The specimen was peripheral blood mononuclear cells (PBMCs). The receptors derive from a man between 18 and 29 years old.

V is TRBV28 and J is TRBJ1-4; D unclear. V was trimmed by 9 bases and J by 7 bases, leaving 12 bases between them. Germline V gene sequence: CDR1 MDHEN, CDR2 SYDVKM. This CDR3 contains 12 residues. The CDR3 nucleotides are TGTGCCAGTAGAAGGTGGGGTGAAAAACTGTTTTTT. It codes for CASRRWGEKLFF.

This clone rates as medium-sized. The chain has TRBV9 and TRBJ1-3; TRBD1 agrees at 7 bases. V shed 4 bases, J shed 7 bases, and the junction held 5 bases outside the gene matches. The germline V gene encodes CDR1 SGDLS and CDR2 YYNGEE. This CDR3 contains 13 residues. CDR3 sequence: CASSTLTGNTIYF. In DNA, the CDR3 is TGTGCCAGCAGCACTCTGACAGGGAACACCATATATTTT. The whole variable domain, remainder taken from reference TRBV9 and TRBJ1-3, is DSGVTQTPKHLITATGQRVTLRCSPRSGDLSVYWYQQSLDQGLQFLIQYYNGEERAKGNILERFSAQQFPDLHSELNLSSLELGDSALYFCASSTLTGNTIYFGEGSWLTVV.

This chain uses TRBV7-3 with TRBJ1-1, with 7 bases lining up with TRBD1. J gave up 1 base and V 6 bases, and 5 bases lay outside the gene matches. The CDR3 runs 14 residues. Germline V gene lookup returns CDR1 SGHTA and CDR2 FQGTGA. The CDR3 reads CASREGAGNTEAFF. The DNA of the CDR3 is TGTGCCAGCAGGGAGGGGGCCGGGAACACTGAAGCTTTCTTT.

The sample holds a few counts of this clone. J is TRBJ1-6 and V is TRBV10-3, with D possibly TRBD1 on 6 matching bases. The CDR3 has 14 residues. V gave up 3 bases and J gave up 9 bases, with 12 bases separating them. CDR1 and CDR2 from the germline V gene are ENHRY and SYGVKD. The CDR3 DNA reads as TGTGCCATCAGTGATCCAGGGGTTGGTTCACCCCTCCACTTT. Translation: CAISDPGVGSPLHF.

CDR3 in DNA: TGTGCCAGCAGTTACTCAAGGGGGAGGCAGCCCCAGCATTTT. It encodes CASSYSRGRQPQHF. The V call is TRBV6-6, the J call TRBJ1-5, with a weak D call TRBD1 (6 bases). From germline, CDR1 is MNHNY and CDR2 SVGAGI (reference sequence). V was pared by 0 bases and J by 7 bases, with 10 bases between. CDR3 size: 14 residues.

The genes are TRBV2 and TRBJ2-7; D call uncertain. Trimming cost V 9 bases and J 7 bases, with 19 bases left between them. The CDR3 spans 13 residues. Germline CDR1 reads SNHLY; CDR2 reads FYNNEI. The CDR3 coding sequence is TGTGCCAGTGTTCGGGCTCTAAGGTGGGAGCAGTACTTC. It encodes CASVRALRWEQYF.

V usage is TRBV28 and J usage is TRBJ1-5, with D possibly TRBD1 on 5 matching bases. The CDR3 spans 16 residues. Trimming pared 2 bases from V and 1 base from J, leaving 12 bases between. Germline V gives CDR1 MDHEN, CDR2 SYDVKM. The CDR3 here is CASSLSPGFSNQPQHF. CDR3 DNA sequence: TGTGCCAGCAGTTTAAGTCCAGGGTTCAGCAATCAGCCCCAGCATTTT. Looking up the rest from reference TRBV28 and TRBJ1-5 gives the full variable domain: DVKVTQSSRYLVKRTGEKVFLECVQDMDHENMFWYRQDPGLGLRLIYFSYDVKMKEKGDIPEGYSVSREKKERFSLILESASTNQTSMYLCASSLSPGFSNQPQHFGDGTRLSIL.

The chain uses TRBV21-1 and TRBJ1-3. TRBV21-1 is a documented pseudogene. CDR3 length: 16 amino acids. CDR3: CASSKSGKAPGNTIYF. CDR3 bases: TGTGCCAGCAGCAAATCGGGGAAAGCCCCTGGAAACACCATATATTTT.

This chain joins TRBV10-3 and TRBJ2-7; TRBD1 aligns across 9 bases. The CDR3 runs to 13 residues. The germline V gene has CDR1 ENHRY and CDR2 SYGVKD. Trimming cost V 10 bases and J 5 bases; bases outside gene matches: 9. For the CDR3, the DNA is TGTGCCACCTCGGGACAGGGTTTGAACGAGCAGTACTTC. This codes for CATSGQGLNEQYF.

The rearrangement links TRBV9 to TRBJ1-1; D is possibly TRBD1 (6 bases). Germline lookup yields CDR1 SGDLS and CDR2 YYNGEE. This CDR3 contains 14 residues. Trimming took 4 bases from V and 4 from J, leaving 14 bases between them. CDR3 loop: CASSLQGVSTEAFF. CDR3 bases: TGTGCCAGCAGCTTACAGGGAGTGAGCACTGAAGCTTTCTTT.

CDR3 in amino acids: CSVESVGYEQYF. CDR3 sequence (DNA): TGCAGCGTTGAGTCAGTTGGTTACGAGCAGTACTTC. The chain employs TRBV29-1 and TRBJ2-7; D gene unclear. Germline CDR1 SQVTM, CDR2 ANQGSEA. V lost 3 bases, J lost 4 bases, and 10 bases lay in between. This CDR3 is built from 12 residues.

The chain uses TRBV7-9 and TRBJ1-4, with unresolved D. The CDR3 runs 14 residues. Per germline, CDR1 SEHNR and CDR2 FQNEAQ (reference sequence). Trimming removed 1 base from V and 8 bases from J, with 11 bases in between. In DNA, the CDR3 is TGTGCCAGCAGCTTAGGGGCAGGCTGGGAAAAACTGTTTTTT. Its protein is CASSLGAGWEKLFF.

This clone has only a few counts. The V and J genes are TRBV30 and TRBJ1-5, with D tentatively TRBD1 (6 bases). Germline assignment: CDR1 GTSNPN and CDR2 SVGIG (reference sequence). This CDR3 has 14 residues. V shed 2 bases and J shed 2 bases, with 10 bases lying between them. CDR3 protein: CAWSLNRGNQPQHF. The CDR3 region has the DNA TGTGCCTGGAGTCTCAACAGGGGCAATCAGCCCCAGCATTTT.

The gene calls are TRBV7-9 and TRBJ1-2; 11 nucleotides align to TRBD1. CDR1 SEHNR and CDR2 FQNEAQ come from the germline V gene (reference sequence). Losses at the gene ends were 1 base for V and 3 bases for J; bases not matched to a gene: 1. The CDR3 length is 15 residues. The CDR3 DNA follows: TGTGCCAGCAGCTTAGGGACAGGGGGCCACTATGGCTACACCTTC. This sequence encodes CASSLGTGGHYGYTF.